Below are 6 T cell receptor beta chains sequenced from a single sample in a study of post-analysis software for immune sequencing data. Unique molecular identifiers had been added to the TCR beta cDNA libraries. Using its own MiXCR run on the PCR reads, TCRdb lists one record per CDR3 protein. The sample comprises some 690,000 distinct CDR3 sequences, roughly 27% of which are singletons, and 0.56% rests with the top ten. No antigen has been identified for these receptors. Overall study results and limits: In patients, TRBV5-6, TRBV5-1 and TRBV20-1 belonged to five TRBV segments found more frequently than in controls.

Input material: blood. Receptors were obtained from a girl aged 10 to 17 with multiple sclerosis.

V usage is TRBV12-3 or TRBV12-4 and J usage is TRBJ2-1, with D tentatively TRBD2 (6 bases). The CDR3 extends over 17 amino acids. Trimming removed 2 bases from V and 3 bases from J, with 17 bases in between. CDR3 region: CASSLSLWRDGYNEQFF. The CDR3, as DNA: TGTGCCAGCAGTTTATCCCTTTGGCGGGACGGCTACAATGAGCAGTTCTTC.

This clonotype was detected a few times. The chain recombines TRBV28 with TRBJ2-7; TRBD2 might be the D (5 bases). Germline V gene data show CDR1 as MDHEN and CDR2 as SYDVKM. The V gene lost 4 bases and the J gene lost 12 bases, with 22 bases spanning the gap. The CDR3 has 14 amino acids. CDR3 sequence reads: CASSSPGEVVILYF. The CDR3 DNA reads as TGTGCCAGCAGTTCCCCCGGGGAAGTGGTTATTTTGTACTTC.

Of note for this clonotype: A much larger clone sits a single nucleotide away, making a read error possible. The genes are TRBV29-1 and TRBJ1-2, with D perhaps matching TRBD1 (6 bases). The CDR3 spans 12 residues. With 7 bases removed from V and 4 bases from J, the gap between germline ends came to 13 bases. CDR1 and CDR2 (germline): SQVTM, ANQGSEA. This CDR3 is CSGGGTTYGYTF. The CDR3 DNA reads as TGCAGCGGCGGGGGCACCACCTATGGCTACACCTTC. Full variable domain (outside the CDR3, taken from reference TRBV29-1 and TRBJ1-2): SAVISQKPSRDICQRGTSLTIQCQVDSQVTMMFWYRQQPGQSLTLIATANQGSEATYESGFVIDKFPISRPNLTFSTLTVSNMSPEDSSIYLCSGGGTTYGYTFGSGTRLTVV.

This clonotype was observed a few times. V gene TRBV3-1 combines with J gene TRBJ1-1; D unclear. This CDR3 region has 15 residues. V was clipped by 4 bases and J by 0 bases, with 12 bases between them. Germline values: CDR1 LGHDT, CDR2 YNNKEL (reference sequence). The CDR3 region has the DNA TGTGCCAGCAGCCCGGGTGCCGGCATGAACACTGAAGCTTTCTTT. This sequence encodes CASSPGAGMNTEAFF.

This rearrangement joins TRBV29-1 to TRBJ2-1, with 10 positions matching TRBD1. This CDR3 contains 13 residues. The germline gives CDR1 SQVTM, CDR2 ANQGSEA. V shed 3 bases and J 7 bases; nucleotides not matched to a gene: 3. CDR3 in DNA: TGCAGCGTTGAGACAGGGGGCATGAATGAGCAGTTCTTC. This sequence encodes CSVETGGMNEQFF.

The genes are TRBV13 and TRBJ2-4; D is tentatively TRBD1 or TRBD2 (6 bases each). The V and J ends lost 5 bases and 6 bases respectively, with 14 bases between them. Germline V gives CDR1 PRHDT, CDR2 FYEKMQ (reference sequence). The CDR3 consists of 14 residues. CDR3 nucleotide sequence: TGTGCCAGCAGCCCGGGGGCGGAGGGAAACATTCAGTACTTC. This sequence encodes CASSPGAEGNIQYF. Variable domain in full (rest from reference TRBV13 and TRBJ2-4): AAGVIQSPRHLIKEKRETATLKCYPIPRHDTVYWYQQGPGQDPQFLISFYEKMQSDKGSIPDRFSAQQFSDYHSELNMSSLELGDSALYFCASSPGAEGNIQYFGAGTRLSVL.